The 23 T cell receptor beta chains listed next were all sequenced from one sample in a study of control samples from healthy donors and cancer patients. Assay: immunoSEQ multiplex PCR; the TCRdb copy retains only in-frame clones and omits some. Among 68,000 or so clones listed, 75% to 85% were seen once. Sequences were obtained from blood. Receptors originate from a man in his sixties in good health.

The gene calls are TRBV7-3 and TRBJ2-1; the match to TRBD1 covers 9 bases. V gave up 6 bases and J gave up 8 bases; unmatched junction bases: 17. CDR3 length: 17 residues. Germline CDR1 reads SGHTA; CDR2 reads FQGTGA. CDR3 in amino acids: CASRPTGGQFSVDEQFF. Written as DNA, the CDR3 is TGTGCCAGCAGACCTACAGGGGGCCAATTCTCCGTCGATGAGCAGTTCTTC.

On this clone itself: This same CDR3 is encoded by further DNA sequences in the sample. The chain uses TRBV18 and TRBJ2-1, with 7 bases fitting TRBD2. This CDR3 contains 16 residues. The junction had 6 bases not matched to a gene; V was cut back by 0 bases and J by 4 bases. Germline loops: CDR1 KGHSH, CDR2 LQKENI. CDR3 in amino acids: CASSPPGGSGYNEQFF. The CDR3 DNA reads TGTGCCAGCTCACCACCGGGCGGGAGTGGTTACAATGAGCAGTTCTTC.

The DNA for the CDR3 is TGTGCCAGCAGTTACAGCTCTGGGGCCAACGTCCTGACTTTC. It specifies CASSYSSGANVLTF. The V gene is TRBV6-2 or TRBV6-3, the J gene TRBJ2-6; D uncertain. This CDR3 contains 14 residues. Trimming took 2 bases from V and 0 from J, leaving 2 bases between them. Germline V gene sequence: CDR1 MNHEY, CDR2 SVGEGT.

As for this clone: The sample has other DNA sequences that encode this CDR3 too. V usage is TRBV12-3 or TRBV12-4 and J usage is TRBJ2-5; D not resolved. This CDR3 has 11 amino acids. Deletions cut 5 bases from V and 2 bases from J, with 3 bases between. DNA for the CDR3: TGTGCCAGCAGTCATCAAGAGACCCAGTACTTC. Amino acid sequence: CASSHQETQYF.

The chain combines TRBV28 with TRBJ2-6; D is ambiguous. V shed 4 bases and J shed 2 bases, with 0 bases lying between them. This CDR3 contains 12 residues. The germline CDR1 and CDR2 sequences are MDHEN and SYDVKM. The CDR3 sequence is CASSSGANVLTF. The CDR3 DNA is TGTGCCAGCAGTTCTGGGGCCAACGTCCTGACTTTC.

The sample holds one count of this clone. The rearrangement links TRBV30 to TRBJ2-2; TRBD2 agrees at 11 bases. The CDR3 has 14 amino acids. Germline V CDR1 and CDR2: GTSNPN, SVGIG (reference sequence). V dropped 1 base and J dropped 5; count of bases not matched to a gene: 0. CDR3 loop: CAWSGLAGTGELFF. The CDR3 nucleotides are TGTGCCTGGAGTGGACTAGCGGGGACCGGGGAGCTGTTTTTT.

The chain recombines TRBV19 with TRBJ2-1, with 8 bases lining up with TRBD2. V shed 6 bases, J shed 6 bases, and the junction held 13 bases outside the gene matches. The CDR3 runs 16 residues. CDR1 LNHDA and CDR2 SQIVND come from the germline V gene (reference sequence). CDR3 protein: CASRIREGLVGNEQFF. The CDR3 coding sequence is TGTGCCAGTAGAATCCGGGAGGGCCTGGTTGGCAATGAGCAGTTCTTC.

CDR3 residues: CASSQDIAREPPGAQYF. The DNA of the CDR3 is TGCGCCAGCAGCCAAGATATAGCGAGGGAACCCCCGGGAGCCCAGTACTTC. The rearrangement joins TRBV4-1 to TRBJ2-5, with D perhaps matching TRBD2 (6 bases). V lost 0 bases and J lost 9, with 23 bases in between. Germline V gene lookup returns CDR1 MGHRA and CDR2 YSYEKL. The CDR3 extends over 17 amino acids.

The chain links TRBV5-4 to TRBJ2-3; the D gene could be TRBD1 or TRBD2 (6 bases each). The CDR3 consists of 15 residues. V was cut by 4 bases and J by 1 base, with 13 bases left in between. CDR1 is SGHNT, CDR2 YYREEE, per germline (reference sequence). CDR3 in amino acids: CASSGGGSGTDTQYF. CDR3 DNA: TGTGCCAGCAGCGGAGGGGGATCCGGCACAGATACGCAGTATTTT.

V usage is TRBV19 and J usage is TRBJ2-1; 7 bases are a match to TRBD2. V was pared by 5 bases and J by 6 bases, with 10 bases of the junction left unmatched. The CDR3 runs 15 residues. Germline values: CDR1 LNHDA, CDR2 SQIVND (reference sequence). This CDR3 is CASSLSGTIINEQFF. In DNA, the CDR3 is TGTGCCAGTAGTCTCTCCGGGACTATTATCAATGAGCAGTTCTTC.

The chain employs TRBV7-9 and TRBJ2-3; D unresolved. The V end lost 4 bases, the J end lost 5 bases, and 10 bases lay between the germline ends. The CDR3 loop spans 13 amino acids. Germline assignment: CDR1 SEHNR and CDR2 FQNEAQ (reference sequence). CDR3: CASSSPTRDTQYF. CDR3 in DNA: TGTGCCAGCAGCTCTCCGACCAGAGATACGCAGTATTTT.

V and J are TRBV5-8 and TRBJ2-3; TRBD2 aligns across 11 bases. Germline trimming cut 0 bases from V and 6 bases from J; bases unmatched to any gene: 3. The germline CDR1 and CDR2 sequences are SGHTS and YDEGEE. The CDR3 length is 15 residues. CDR3 region: CASSLGLAGKDTQYF. In nucleotides, the CDR3 is TGTGCCAGCAGCTTGGGACTAGCGGGAAAGGATACGCAGTATTTT. The full variable domain, rest sourced from reference TRBV5-8 and TRBJ2-3, is EAGVTQSPTHLIKTRGQQATLRCSPISGHTSVYWYQQALGLGLQFLLWYDEGEERNRGNFPPRFSGRQFPNYSSELNVNALELEDSALYLCASSLGLAGKDTQYFGPGTRLTVL.

As concerns this clone: Its ends do not fully match the called genes, so a read error is possible. The gene calls are TRBV7-2 and TRBJ2-1, with 11 bases lining up with TRBD2. Germline V CDR1 and CDR2: SGHTA, FQGNSA. This CDR3 comprises 16 residues. The CDR3, as DNA: TGTGCCAGCAGCGTAGCTAGCGGGAGGACCTACAATGAGCAGTTCTTC. It is translated as CASSVASGRTYNEQFF.

The rearrangement links TRBV5-4 to TRBJ2-7; possible D gene TRBD2, 5 bases. CDR1 SGHNT and CDR2 YYREEE come from the germline V gene (reference sequence). Trimming took off 1 base at V and 1 base at J, with 12 bases between the two ends. The CDR3 has 15 residues. For the CDR3, the DNA is TGTGCCAGCAGCTTGCCCCCCGGGAAATCCTACGAGCAGTACTTC. It yields the protein CASSLPPGKSYEQYF.

In this sample, this clone turned up a few times. The chain carries TRBV7-9 and TRBJ1-2; TRBD1 might be the D (5 bases). Germline assignment: CDR1 SEHNR and CDR2 FQNEAQ (reference sequence). The CDR3 has 14 amino acids. V gave up 1 base and J gave up 8 bases, with 14 bases separating them. The chain's CDR3 is CASSLVSQGTGYTF. CDR3 coding DNA: TGTGCCAGCAGCTTAGTATCGCAGGGAACCGGCTACACCTTC.

The chain uses TRBV10-3 and TRBJ2-2; D might be TRBD2 (6 bases). The CDR3 loop spans 14 amino acids. The V end lost 4 bases, the J end lost 4 bases, and 10 bases lay between the germline ends. The V gene's germline CDR1 is ENHRY and CDR2 SYGVKD. DNA of the CDR3: TGTGCCATCAGTGGTCTCGGGGGCACCGGGGAGCTGTTTTTT. Translating gives CAISGLGGTGELFF.

The chain is built from TRBV5-4 and TRBJ2-5; D perhaps matches TRBD2 (7 bases). This CDR3 is built from 16 residues. CDR1 SGHNT and CDR2 YYREEE come from the germline V gene (reference sequence). V was clipped by 7 bases and J by 2 bases, with 21 bases between them. CDR3 protein: CASGKGGGNLQETQYF. CDR3 bases: TGTGCCAGCGGAAAGGGGGGAGGGAATCTTCAAGAGACCCAGTACTTC.

The gene calls are TRBV19 and TRBJ1-1; 8 bases are shared with TRBD1. The CDR3 contains 12 residues. V lost 4 bases, J lost 9 bases, and 4 bases stayed unmatched. CDR1 and CDR2 (germline): LNHDA, SQIVND (reference sequence). CDR3 region: CASSTRQGKAFF. For the CDR3, the DNA is TGTGCCAGTAGTACCCGACAGGGGAAAGCTTTCTTT.

The chain is built from TRBV4-2 and TRBJ1-1; possibly TRBD1 for D (5 bases). Germline assignment: CDR1 LGHNA and CDR2 YNFKEQ. The germline V and J ends were trimmed by 0 bases and 0 bases, with 14 bases remaining between them. CDR3 length: 17 residues. CDR3 region: CASSQDGAGTMNTEAFF. The CDR3, as DNA: TGTGCCAGCAGCCAAGATGGGGCAGGGACCATGAACACTGAAGCTTTCTTT.

CDR3 sequence (DNA): TGCGCCAGCAGCCAGACGGCCCTAGTCGGTGAAAAACTGTTTTTT. It codes for CASSQTALVGEKLFF. This chain uses TRBV4-3 with TRBJ1-4; D call uncertain. Trimming stripped 3 bases from V and 7 bases from J, with 15 bases between. Germline values: CDR1 LGHNA, CDR2 YSLEER. This CDR3 is built from 15 residues.

The genes are TRBV6-5 and TRBJ1-2; 7 bases are shared with TRBD1. CDR3 length: 14 residues. V was clipped by 7 bases and J by 3 bases; unmatched bases: 8. Looked up from germline, CDR1 is MNHEY and CDR2 is SVGAGI. In nucleotides, the CDR3 is TGTGCCAGCACGGGCAAAACAGGGGACTATGGCTACACCTTC. The encoded protein is CASTGKTGDYGYTF.

V and J are TRBV6-5 and TRBJ2-1; 7 bases are shared with TRBD2. J lost 4 bases, V lost 2 bases, and 8 bases had no gene match. Germline CDR1 and CDR2: MNHEY and SVGAGI. This CDR3 region has 16 residues. CDR3 nucleotides: TGTGCCAGCAGTTACGGCGGGAGCTTTACTTACAATGAGCAGTTCTTC. Its protein is CASSYGGSFTYNEQFF.

The chain carries TRBV19 and TRBJ1-5; D call uncertain. CDR1 and CDR2 (germline): LNHDA, SQIVND (reference sequence). V was trimmed by 5 bases and J by 1 base, leaving 9 bases between them. This CDR3 has 14 amino acids. This chain's CDR3 is CASSRSESNQPQHF. The DNA of the CDR3 is TGTGCCAGTAGTCGCTCGGAGAGCAATCAGCCCCAGCATTTT.